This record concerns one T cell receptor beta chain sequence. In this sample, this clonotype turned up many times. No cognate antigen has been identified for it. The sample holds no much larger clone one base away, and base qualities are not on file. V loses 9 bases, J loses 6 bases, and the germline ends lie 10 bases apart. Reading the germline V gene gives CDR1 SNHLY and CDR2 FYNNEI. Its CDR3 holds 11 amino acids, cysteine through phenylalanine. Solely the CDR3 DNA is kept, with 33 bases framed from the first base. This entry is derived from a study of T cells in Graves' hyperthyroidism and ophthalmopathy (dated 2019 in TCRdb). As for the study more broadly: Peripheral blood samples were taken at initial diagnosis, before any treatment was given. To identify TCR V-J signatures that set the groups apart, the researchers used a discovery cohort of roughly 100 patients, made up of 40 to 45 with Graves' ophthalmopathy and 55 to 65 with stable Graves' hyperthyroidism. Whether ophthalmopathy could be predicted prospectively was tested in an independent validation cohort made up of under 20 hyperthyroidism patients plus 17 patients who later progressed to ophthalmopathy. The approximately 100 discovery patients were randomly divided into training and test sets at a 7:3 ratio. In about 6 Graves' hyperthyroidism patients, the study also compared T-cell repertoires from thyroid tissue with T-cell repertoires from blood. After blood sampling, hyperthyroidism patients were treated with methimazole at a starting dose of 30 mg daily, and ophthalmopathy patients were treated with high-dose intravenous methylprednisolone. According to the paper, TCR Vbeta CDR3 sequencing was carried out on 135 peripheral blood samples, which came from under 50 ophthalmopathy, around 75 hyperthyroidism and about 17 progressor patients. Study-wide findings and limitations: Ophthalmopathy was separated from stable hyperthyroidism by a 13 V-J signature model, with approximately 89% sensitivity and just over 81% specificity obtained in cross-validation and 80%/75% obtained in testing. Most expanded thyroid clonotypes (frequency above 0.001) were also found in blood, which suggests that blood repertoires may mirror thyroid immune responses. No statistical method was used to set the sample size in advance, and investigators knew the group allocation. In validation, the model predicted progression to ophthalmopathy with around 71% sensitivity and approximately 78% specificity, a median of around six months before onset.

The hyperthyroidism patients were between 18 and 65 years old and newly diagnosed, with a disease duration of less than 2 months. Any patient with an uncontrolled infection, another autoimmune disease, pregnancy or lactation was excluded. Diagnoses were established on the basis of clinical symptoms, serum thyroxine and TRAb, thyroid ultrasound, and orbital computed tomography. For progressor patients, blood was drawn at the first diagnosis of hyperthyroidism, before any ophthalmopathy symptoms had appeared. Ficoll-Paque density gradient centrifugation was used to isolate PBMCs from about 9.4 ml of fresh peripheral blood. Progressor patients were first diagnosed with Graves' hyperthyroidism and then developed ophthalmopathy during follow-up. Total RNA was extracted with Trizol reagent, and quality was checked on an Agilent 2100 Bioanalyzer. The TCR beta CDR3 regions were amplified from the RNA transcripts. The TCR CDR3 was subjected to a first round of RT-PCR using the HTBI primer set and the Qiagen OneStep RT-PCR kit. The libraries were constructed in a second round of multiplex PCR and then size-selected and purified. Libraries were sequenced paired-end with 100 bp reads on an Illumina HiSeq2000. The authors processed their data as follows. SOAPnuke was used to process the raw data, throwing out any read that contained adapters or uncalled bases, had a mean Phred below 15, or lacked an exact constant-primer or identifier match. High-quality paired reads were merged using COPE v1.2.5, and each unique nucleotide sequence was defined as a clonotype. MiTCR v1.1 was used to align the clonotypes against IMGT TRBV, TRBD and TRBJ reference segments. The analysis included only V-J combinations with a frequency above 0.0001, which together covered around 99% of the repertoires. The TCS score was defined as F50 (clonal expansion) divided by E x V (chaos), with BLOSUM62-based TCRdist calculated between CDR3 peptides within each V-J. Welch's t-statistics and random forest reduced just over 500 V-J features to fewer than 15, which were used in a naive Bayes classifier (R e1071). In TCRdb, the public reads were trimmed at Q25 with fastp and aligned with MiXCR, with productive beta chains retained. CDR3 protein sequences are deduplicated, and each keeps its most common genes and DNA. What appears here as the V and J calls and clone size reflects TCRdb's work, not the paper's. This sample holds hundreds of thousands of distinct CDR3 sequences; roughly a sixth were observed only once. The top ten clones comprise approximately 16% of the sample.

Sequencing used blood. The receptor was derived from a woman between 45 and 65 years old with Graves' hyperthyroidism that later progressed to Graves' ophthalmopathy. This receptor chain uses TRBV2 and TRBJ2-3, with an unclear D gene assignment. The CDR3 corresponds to CARSHRDTQYF. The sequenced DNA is TGTGCCAGAAGTCATCGCGATACGCAGTATTTT.